This paragraph covers one T cell receptor (beta chain) sequence. Since a much larger clone is just one base distant, this may be a read error. A single record per CDR3 protein comes from TCRdb applying MiXCR to the PCR reads. The sample carries approximately 320,000 distinct CDR3 sequences, roughly 24% recorded once. The data originate from a study of molecular identifiers for immune sequencing clone quantification. The receptor was derived from a human donor in good health. Some libraries in this study had Jurkat cell RNA spiked in. The sample comprised naive CD8+ T cells from blood, with Jurkat cell RNA spiked in. The subset is: FACS-sorted CD8+CD4-CCR7+CD45RA+ naive T cells.

As DNA, the CDR3 is TGTGCCAGCGCCGGACAGGGGACGCCCGAGCAGTACTTC. It encodes CASAGQGTPEQYF. The rearrangement joins TRBV12-3 or TRBV12-4 to TRBJ2-7; 9 bases agree with TRBD1. The CDR3 length is 13 residues. The V segment lost 8 bases and the J segment 6 bases; nucleotides outside the gene matches: 8.